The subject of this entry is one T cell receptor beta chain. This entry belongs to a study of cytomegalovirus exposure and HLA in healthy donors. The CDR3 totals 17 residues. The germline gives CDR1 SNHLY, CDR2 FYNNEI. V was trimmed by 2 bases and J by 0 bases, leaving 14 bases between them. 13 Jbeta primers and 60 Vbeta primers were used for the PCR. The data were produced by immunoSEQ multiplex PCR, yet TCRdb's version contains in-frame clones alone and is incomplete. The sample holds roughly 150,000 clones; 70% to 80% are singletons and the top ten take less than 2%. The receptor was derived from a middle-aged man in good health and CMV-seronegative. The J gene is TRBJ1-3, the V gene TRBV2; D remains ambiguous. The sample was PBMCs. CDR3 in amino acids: CASSESSGTSSGNTIYF. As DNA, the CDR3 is TGTGCCAGCAGTGAAAGTTCAGGCACCAGCTCTGGAAACACCATATATTTT.